This entry is about one TCR beta chain. The CDR3 spans 14 residues. Germline CDR1 reads KGHSH; CDR2 reads LQKENI. Unmatched junction bases numbered 13, after V lost 2 bases and J lost 12 bases. Researchers ran the PCR with 60 Vbeta and 13 Jbeta primers. In the source study's methods: A later analysis tallied 80 million or so unique TCR beta chains, 10 million to 12 million of them shared. Method: immunoSEQ multiplex PCR; TCRdb's copy keeps in-frame clones and lacks some. That table supplies the V and J calls and clone size; D and trimming were determined from the DNA. This table holds approximately 210,000 clones, about 80% found once. The data were obtained in a study of cytomegalovirus exposure and HLA in healthy donors.

The sequence came from a man aged 40-49 years in good health and CMV-seropositive. The chain combines TRBV18 with TRBJ2-7, with 7 nucleotides matching TRBD1. The sequenced sample was PBMCs. CDR3: CASSPMGQSAEWYF. The CDR3 DNA follows: TGTGCCAGCTCACCAATGGGACAGTCCGCTGAGTGGTACTTC.